This T cell receptor beta chain emerged from a study of blood T cell repertoires in COVID-19. Repertoires were generated with immunoSEQ multiplex PCR, while TCRdb's copy carries only in-frame clones and drops some. The sample shows about 480,000 clones, around 89% of them seen only once. The V segment lost 5 bases and the J segment 4 bases; nucleotides outside the gene matches: 3. Looked up from germline, CDR1 is SGDLS and CDR2 is YYNGEE. The CDR3 has 14 amino acids. The receptor comes from a woman in her 50s with COVID-19, enrolled during active disease. The J gene is TRBJ1-4, the V gene TRBV9; 9 bases match TRBD1. The sample was peripheral blood. Here the CDR3 reads CASSKGQGNEKLFF. As DNA, the CDR3 is TGTGCCAGCAGTAAGGGACAGGGTAATGAAAAACTGTTTTTT.